These T cell receptor beta chains were read from a single sample in a study of graft-versus-host responses after intestinal transplantation. Clones were sequenced by immunoSEQ multiplex PCR, and TCRdb holds only the in-frame ones, with some missing. The table records 20,000 or so clones, approximately 70% of them present only once. Sequenced material: ileum tissue, taken around 20 days after intestinal transplant. These receptors all come from a human patient who received an intestinal transplant, so some T cells may come from the graft donor. Each CDR3 is given with its conserved first and last residue.

v_gene,CDR3aa
TRBV19,CASRSPGLAADTQYF
TRBV29-1,CSVSETGIITDTQYF
TRBV6-4,CASTFRDRRDYGYTF
TRBV7-9,CASSLGEYGYTF
TRBV5-4,CASSSTGGESPLHF
TRBV11-3,CASSLDRGRYNEQFF
TRBV7-3,CASSFAGSDTQYF
TRBV4-2,CASSQPGQGGHSNQPQHF
TRBV27,CASSPAGVVNQPQHF
TRBV5-6,CASSLAGGQGSSPLHF
TRBV7-3,CASSLTGGNEQFF
TRBV7-2,CASSLLGGSAKNIQYF
TRBV18,CASSLLAGGPNEQFF
TRBV30,CAWSAPFDRKPHGYTF
TRBV5-4,CASSSKGARYEQYF
TRBV4-3,CASSRGGLPYEQYF
TRBV27,CASSLSRGSTEAFF
TRBV7-2,CASSPPVLEQFF
TRBV19,CASSFLGGYNEQFF
TRBV4-2,CASSQDRGTYEQYF
TRBV5-1,CASSLGGEGDGYTF
TRBV19,CASSPSLGREQYF
TRBV18,CASSPGGQGRNEQFF
TRBV28,CASSRLGTDYGYTF
TRBV27,CASSWGLPREQFF
TRBV7-9,CASSHAQGANEQFF
TRBV27,CASSLFSLRGGQPQHF
TRBV7-9,CASSSIAEAFF
TRBV7-6,CASSFSRDIVETQYF
TRBV5-6,CASSLLALQETQYF
TRBV19,CASSIEGASYNEQFF
TRBV9,CASSTRDNTDTQYF
TRBV30,CAWSALVNEQFF
TRBV7-2,CASSLLLRGAGNYYNEQFF
TRBV25-1,CATPTGDRAYEQYF
TRBV7-9,CASSLGSRLLETQYF
TRBV7-9,CASSLGGPGNEKLFF
TRBV6-1,CASSEWWTGMGVTEAFF
TRBV9,CASSADIATYNEQFF
TRBV5-5,CASSLGTGKYNSPLHF
TRBV7-9,CASSLGIWRIYNEQFF
TRBV19,CATSQYKHKASGRETQYF